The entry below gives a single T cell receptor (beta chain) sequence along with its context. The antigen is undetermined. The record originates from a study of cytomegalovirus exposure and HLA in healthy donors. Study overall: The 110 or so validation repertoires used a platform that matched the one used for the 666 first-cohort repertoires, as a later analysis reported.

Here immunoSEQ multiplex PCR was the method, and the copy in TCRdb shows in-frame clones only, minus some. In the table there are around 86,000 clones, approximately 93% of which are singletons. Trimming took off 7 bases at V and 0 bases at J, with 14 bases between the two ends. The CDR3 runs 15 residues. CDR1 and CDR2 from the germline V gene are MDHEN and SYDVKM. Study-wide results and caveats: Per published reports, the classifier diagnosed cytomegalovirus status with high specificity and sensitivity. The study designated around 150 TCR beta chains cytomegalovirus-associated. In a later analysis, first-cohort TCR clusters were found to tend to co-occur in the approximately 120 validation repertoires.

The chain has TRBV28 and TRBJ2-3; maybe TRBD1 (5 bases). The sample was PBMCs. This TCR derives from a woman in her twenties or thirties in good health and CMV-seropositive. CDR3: CASNMQGASTDTQYF. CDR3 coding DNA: TGTGCCAGCAATATGCAGGGTGCGAGCACAGATACGCAGTATTTT.